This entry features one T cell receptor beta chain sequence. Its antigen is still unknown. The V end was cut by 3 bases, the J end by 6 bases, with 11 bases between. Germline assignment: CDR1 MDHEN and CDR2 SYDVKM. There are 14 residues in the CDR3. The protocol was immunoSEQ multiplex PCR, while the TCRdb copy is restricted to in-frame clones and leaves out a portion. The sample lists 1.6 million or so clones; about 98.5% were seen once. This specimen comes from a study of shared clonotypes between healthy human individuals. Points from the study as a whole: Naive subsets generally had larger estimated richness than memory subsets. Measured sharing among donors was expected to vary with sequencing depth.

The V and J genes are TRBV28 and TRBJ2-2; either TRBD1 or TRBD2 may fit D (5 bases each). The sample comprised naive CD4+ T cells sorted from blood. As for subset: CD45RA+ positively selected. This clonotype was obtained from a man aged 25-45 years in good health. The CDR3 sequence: CASSLTVGAGELFF. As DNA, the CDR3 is TGTGCCAGCAGTTTGACAGTGGGGGCCGGGGAGCTGTTTTTT.